Described below is a single T cell receptor (beta chain) sequence and its context. Antigen specificity is unknown. There are 16 residues in the CDR3. The ends were cut back, 0 bases at V and 5 bases at J, with 14 bases in the middle. Germline CDR1 is MGHRA and CDR2 is YSYEKL. These data come from a study of cytomegalovirus exposure and HLA in healthy donors. Libraries were prepared by immunoSEQ multiplex PCR; TCRdb keeps only in-frame clonotypes and omits some of them. The data contain roughly 220,000 clones, about 90% of them singletons. Study-wide findings and caveats: The authors enumerated roughly 180 TCR beta chains as linked to cytomegalovirus.

Material: PBMCs. The receptor was isolated from a woman under 30 in good health and CMV-seronegative. V and J are TRBV4-1 and TRBJ1-5; D might be TRBD1 (5 bases). CDR3 in amino acids: CASSQEGGVGYQPQHF. CDR3 coding DNA: TGCGCCAGCAGCCAAGAAGGAGGGGTGGGCTATCAGCCCCAGCATTTT.